This T cell receptor (beta chain) was recovered during a study of T cells in Graves' hyperthyroidism and ophthalmopathy. TCR beta CDR3 regions were amplified from RNA transcripts. The study used the HTBI primer set for a first-round RT-PCR of the TCR CDR3. Each CDR3 protein gets one entry after TCRdb re-called the multiplex PCR reads with MiXCR. The data contain around 350,000 distinct CDR3 sequences, around 15% of them seen just once; the ten biggest clones take up about 21%. Turning to this clonotype: Its specificity is unknown.

Orbital computed tomography, thyroid ultrasound, serum thyroxine and TRAb, and clinical symptoms together informed the diagnoses. Deletions cut 0 bases from V and 4 bases from J, with 14 bases between. The CDR3 is made up of 16 amino acids. Per germline, CDR1 SGDLS and CDR2 YYNGEE. Study-wide points: Most expanded thyroid clonotypes above 0.001 also appeared in blood.

Specimen: blood. The chain is built from TRBV9 and TRBJ2-1; D gene uncertain. This TCR was sampled from a woman aged 55-70 years with Graves' ophthalmopathy. As DNA, the CDR3 is TGTGCCAGCAGCGTAGCCTACAGAGGACCGTACAATGAGCAGTTCTTC. It translates to CASSVAYRGPYNEQFF.